This T cell receptor beta chain was obtained from a study of T-cell reconstitution after alpha-beta-depleted transplantation in children. Study results and caveats: Several hundred expanded graft clones reportedly supplied alpha-beta T cells about two months after transplant.

Unique molecular identifiers featured in how the TCRbeta library was prepared. TCRdb processed the PCR reads anew with MiXCR; each CDR3 protein has one entry. The data hold 550,000 to 800,000 distinct CDR3 sequences, with approximately 14% observed a single time. The V gene's germline CDR1 is SGHRS and CDR2 YFSETQ. The CDR3 has 14 residues. V lost 2 bases, J lost 7 bases, and 13 bases lay in between. Remarks on this clonotype: Its antigen is currently unknown.

Here the sequenced sample was PBMCs, taken before TCRalphabeta/CD19-depleted stem cell transplant. The chain joins TRBV5-1 to TRBJ2-1; perhaps TRBD2 as D (6 bases). This receptor was obtained from a girl aged 2-10 years with congenital amegakaryocytic thrombocytopenia, due to receive a stem cell transplant. The CDR3: CASSLGLTGNEQFF. The DNA of the CDR3 is TGCGCCAGCAGCTTAGGACTAACTGGAAATGAGCAGTTCTTC.